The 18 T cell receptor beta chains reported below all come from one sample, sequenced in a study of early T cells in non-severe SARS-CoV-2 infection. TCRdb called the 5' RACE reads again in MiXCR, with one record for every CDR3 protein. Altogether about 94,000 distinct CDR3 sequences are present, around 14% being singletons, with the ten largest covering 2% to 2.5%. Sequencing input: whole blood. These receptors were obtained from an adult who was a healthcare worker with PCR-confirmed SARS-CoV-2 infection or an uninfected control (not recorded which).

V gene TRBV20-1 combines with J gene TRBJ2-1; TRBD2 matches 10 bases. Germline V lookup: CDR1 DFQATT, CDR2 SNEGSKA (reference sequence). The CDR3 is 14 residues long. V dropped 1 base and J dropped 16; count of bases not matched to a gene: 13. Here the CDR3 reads CSARVGAGGLALFF. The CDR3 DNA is TGCAGTGCTAGAGTTGGCGCGGGGGGACTAGCGTTATTCTTC.

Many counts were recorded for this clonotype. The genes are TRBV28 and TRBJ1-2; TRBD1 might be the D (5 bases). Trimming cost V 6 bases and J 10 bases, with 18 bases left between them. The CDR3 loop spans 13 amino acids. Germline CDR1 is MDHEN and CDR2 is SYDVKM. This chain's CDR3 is CASSPDRYGVYTF. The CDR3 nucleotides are TGTGCCAGCAGCCCTGACAGATACGGCGTCTACACCTTC.

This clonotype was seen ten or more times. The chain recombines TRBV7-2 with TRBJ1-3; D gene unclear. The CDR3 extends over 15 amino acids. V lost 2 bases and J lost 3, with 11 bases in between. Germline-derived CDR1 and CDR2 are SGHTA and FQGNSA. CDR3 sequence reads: CASSLSRGGGNTIYF. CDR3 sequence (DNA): TGTGCCAGCAGCTTATCGAGAGGAGGTGGAAACACCATATATTTT.

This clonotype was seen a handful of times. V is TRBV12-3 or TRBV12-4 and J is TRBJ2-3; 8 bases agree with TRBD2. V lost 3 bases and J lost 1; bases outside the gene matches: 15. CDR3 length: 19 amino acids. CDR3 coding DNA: TGTGCCAGCAGTTTCGGAAGGCTATGGGGAGCGGGGGGCACAGATACGCAGTATTTT. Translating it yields CASSFGRLWGAGGTDTQYF.

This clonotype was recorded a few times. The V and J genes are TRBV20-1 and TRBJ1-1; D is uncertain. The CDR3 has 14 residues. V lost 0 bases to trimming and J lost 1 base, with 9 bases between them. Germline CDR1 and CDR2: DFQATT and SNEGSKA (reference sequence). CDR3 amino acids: CSAREGFWNTEAFF. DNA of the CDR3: TGCAGTGCTAGAGAAGGATTCTGGAACACTGAAGCTTTCTTT.

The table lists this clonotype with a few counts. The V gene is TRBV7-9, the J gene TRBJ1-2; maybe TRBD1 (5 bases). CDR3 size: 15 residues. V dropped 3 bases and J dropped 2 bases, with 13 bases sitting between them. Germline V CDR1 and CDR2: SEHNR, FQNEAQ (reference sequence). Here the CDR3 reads CASSFIRPGNYGYTF. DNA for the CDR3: TGTGCCAGCAGCTTTATACGCCCAGGGAACTATGGCTACACCTTC. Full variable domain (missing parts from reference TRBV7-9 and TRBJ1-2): DTGVSQNPRHKITKRGQNVTFRCDPISEHNRLYWYRQTLGQGPEFLTYFQNEAQLEKSRLLSDRFSAERPKGSFSTLEIQRTEQGDSAMYLCASSFIRPGNYGYTFGSGTRLTVV.

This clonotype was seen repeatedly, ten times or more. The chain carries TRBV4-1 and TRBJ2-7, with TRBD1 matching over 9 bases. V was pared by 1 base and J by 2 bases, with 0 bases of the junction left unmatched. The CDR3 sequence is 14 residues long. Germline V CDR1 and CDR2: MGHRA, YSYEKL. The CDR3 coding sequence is TGCGCCAGCAGCCAAGGACAGGGGGCCTACGAGCAGTACTTC. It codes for CASSQGQGAYEQYF.

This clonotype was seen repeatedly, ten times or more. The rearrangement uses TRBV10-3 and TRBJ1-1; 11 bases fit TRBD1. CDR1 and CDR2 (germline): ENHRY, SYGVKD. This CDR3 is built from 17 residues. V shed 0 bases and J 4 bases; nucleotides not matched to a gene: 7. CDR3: CAISESRGTGGSTEAFF. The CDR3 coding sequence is TGTGCCATCAGTGAGTCGAGAGGGACAGGGGGGTCCACTGAAGCTTTCTTT.

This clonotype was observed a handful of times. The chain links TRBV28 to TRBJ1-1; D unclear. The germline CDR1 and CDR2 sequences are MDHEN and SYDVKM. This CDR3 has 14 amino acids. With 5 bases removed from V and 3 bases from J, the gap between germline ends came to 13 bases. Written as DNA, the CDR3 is TGTGCCAGCAGTCACAAGGTTGGGCACACTGAAGCTTTCTTT. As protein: CASSHKVGHTEAFF.

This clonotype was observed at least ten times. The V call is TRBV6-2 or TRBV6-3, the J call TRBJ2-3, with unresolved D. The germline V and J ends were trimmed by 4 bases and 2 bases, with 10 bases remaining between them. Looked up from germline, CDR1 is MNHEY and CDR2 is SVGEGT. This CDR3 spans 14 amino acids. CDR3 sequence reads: CASSFDSYTDTQYF. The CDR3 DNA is TGTGCCAGCAGTTTCGACTCGTACACAGATACGCAGTATTTT.

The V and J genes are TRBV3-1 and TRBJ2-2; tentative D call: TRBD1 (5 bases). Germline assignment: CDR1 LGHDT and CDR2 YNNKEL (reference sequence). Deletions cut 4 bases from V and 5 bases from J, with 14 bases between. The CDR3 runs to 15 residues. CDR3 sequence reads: CASSRSGKATGELFF. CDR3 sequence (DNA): TGTGCCAGCAGCCGCTCAGGGAAAGCAACCGGGGAGCTGTTTTTT.

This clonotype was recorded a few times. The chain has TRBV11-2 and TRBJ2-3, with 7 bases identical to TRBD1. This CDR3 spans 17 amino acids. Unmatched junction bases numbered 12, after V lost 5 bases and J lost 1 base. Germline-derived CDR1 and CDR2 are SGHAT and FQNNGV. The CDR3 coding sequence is TGTGCCAGCAGCGCCCGCCACAGGGGAGTAGGCACAGATACGCAGTATTTT. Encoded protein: CASSARHRGVGTDTQYF.

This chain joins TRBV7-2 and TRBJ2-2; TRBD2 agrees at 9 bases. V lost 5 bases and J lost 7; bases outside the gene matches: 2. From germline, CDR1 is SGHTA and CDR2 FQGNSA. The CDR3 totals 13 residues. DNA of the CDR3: TGTGCCAGCAGCCCTAGCGGGGTCGGGGAGCTGTTTTTT. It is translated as CASSPSGVGELFF.

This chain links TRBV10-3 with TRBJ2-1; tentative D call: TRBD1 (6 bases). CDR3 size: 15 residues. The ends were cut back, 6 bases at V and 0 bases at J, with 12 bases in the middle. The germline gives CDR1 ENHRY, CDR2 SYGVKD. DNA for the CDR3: TGTGCCATCAGCGGGAAAGGGGGCTCCTACAATGAGCAGTTCTTC. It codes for CAISGKGGSYNEQFF.

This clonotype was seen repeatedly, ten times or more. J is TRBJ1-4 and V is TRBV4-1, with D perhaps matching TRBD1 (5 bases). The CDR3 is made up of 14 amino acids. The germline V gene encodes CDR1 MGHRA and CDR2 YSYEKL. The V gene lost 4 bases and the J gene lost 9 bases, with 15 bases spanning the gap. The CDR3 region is CASSPETVWKKLFF. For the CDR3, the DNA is TGCGCCAGCAGCCCAGAGACAGTTTGGAAAAAACTGTTTTTT.

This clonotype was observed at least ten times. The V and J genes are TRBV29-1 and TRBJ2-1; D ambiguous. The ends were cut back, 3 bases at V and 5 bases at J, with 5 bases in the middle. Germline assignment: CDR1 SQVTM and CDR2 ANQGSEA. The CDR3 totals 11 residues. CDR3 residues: CSVDWNNEQFF. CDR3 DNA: TGCAGCGTTGACTGGAACAATGAGCAGTTCTTC.

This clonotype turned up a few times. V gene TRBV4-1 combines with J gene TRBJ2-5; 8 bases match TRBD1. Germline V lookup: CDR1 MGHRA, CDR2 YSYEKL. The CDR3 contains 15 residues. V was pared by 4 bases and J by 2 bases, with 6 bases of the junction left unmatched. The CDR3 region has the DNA TGCGCCAGCAGCCGAGGGACAGGCGCGCAAGAGACCCAGTACTTC. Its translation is CASSRGTGAQETQYF.

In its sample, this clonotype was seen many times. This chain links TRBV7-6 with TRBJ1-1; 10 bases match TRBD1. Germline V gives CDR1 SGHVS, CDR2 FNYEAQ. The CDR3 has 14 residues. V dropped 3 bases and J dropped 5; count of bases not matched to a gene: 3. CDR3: CASSFRTGGTEAFF. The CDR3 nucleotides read TGTGCCAGCAGCTTTCGGACAGGGGGAACTGAAGCTTTCTTT.